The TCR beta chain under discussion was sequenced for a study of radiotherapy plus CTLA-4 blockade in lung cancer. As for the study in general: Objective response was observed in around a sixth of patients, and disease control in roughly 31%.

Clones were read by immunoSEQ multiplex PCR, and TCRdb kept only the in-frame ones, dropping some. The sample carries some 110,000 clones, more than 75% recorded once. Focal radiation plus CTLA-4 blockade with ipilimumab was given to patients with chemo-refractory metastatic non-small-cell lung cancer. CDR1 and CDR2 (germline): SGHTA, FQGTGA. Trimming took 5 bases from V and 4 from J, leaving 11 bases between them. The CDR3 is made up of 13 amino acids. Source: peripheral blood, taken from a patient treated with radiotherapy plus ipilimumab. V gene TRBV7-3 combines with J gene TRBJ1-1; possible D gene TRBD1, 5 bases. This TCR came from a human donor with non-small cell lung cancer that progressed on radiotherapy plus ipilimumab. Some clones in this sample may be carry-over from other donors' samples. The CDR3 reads CASSKLQGTEAFF. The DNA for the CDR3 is TGTGCCAGCAGCAAACTCCAGGGCACTGAAGCTTTCTTT.